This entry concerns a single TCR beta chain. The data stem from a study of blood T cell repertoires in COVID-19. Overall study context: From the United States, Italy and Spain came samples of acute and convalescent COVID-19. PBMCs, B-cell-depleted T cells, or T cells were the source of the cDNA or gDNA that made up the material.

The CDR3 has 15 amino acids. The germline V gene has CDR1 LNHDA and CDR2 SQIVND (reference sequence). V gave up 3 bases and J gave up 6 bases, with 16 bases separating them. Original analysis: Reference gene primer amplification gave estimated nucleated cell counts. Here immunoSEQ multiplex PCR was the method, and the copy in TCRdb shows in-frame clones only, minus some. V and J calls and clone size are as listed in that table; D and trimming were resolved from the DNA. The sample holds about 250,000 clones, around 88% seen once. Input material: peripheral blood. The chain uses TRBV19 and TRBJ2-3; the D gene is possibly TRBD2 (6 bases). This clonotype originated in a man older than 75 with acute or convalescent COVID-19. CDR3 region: CASSIQVLATDTQYF. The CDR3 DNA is TGTGCCAGTAGTATTCAGGTACTAGCTACCGATACGCAGTATTTT. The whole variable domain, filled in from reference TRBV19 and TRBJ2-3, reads DGGITQSPKYLFRKEGQNVTLSCEQNLNHDAMYWYRQDPGQGLRLIYYSQIVNDFQKGDIAEGYSVSREKKESFPLTVTSAQKNPTAFYLCASSIQVLATDTQYFGPGTRLTVL.